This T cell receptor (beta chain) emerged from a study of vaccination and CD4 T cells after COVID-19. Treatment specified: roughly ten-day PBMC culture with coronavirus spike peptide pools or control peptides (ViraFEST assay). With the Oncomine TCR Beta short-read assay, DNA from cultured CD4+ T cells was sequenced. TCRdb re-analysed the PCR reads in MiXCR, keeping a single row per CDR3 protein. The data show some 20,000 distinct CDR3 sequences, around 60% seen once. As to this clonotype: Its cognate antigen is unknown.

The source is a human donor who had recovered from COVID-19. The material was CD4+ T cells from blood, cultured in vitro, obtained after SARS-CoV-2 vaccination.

CDR3 region: CASSPGGRKDTDTQYF. The CDR3, as DNA: TGTGCCAGCAGCCCGGGGGGGAGGAAGGACACAGATACGCAGTATTTT. The chain uses TRBV5-4 and TRBJ2-3; TRBD2 matches 8 bases. This CDR3 is 16 amino acids long. Germline-derived CDR1 and CDR2 are SGHNT and YYREEE (reference sequence). The V segment lost 4 bases and the J segment 2 bases; nucleotides outside the gene matches: 9. Supplemented by reference TRBV5-4 and TRBJ2-3, the full variable domain reads ETGVTQSPTHLIKTRGQQVTLRCSSQSGHNTVSWYQQALGQGPQFIFQYYREEENGRGNFPPRFSGLQFPNYSSELNVNALELDDSALYLCASSPGGRKDTDTQYFGPGTRLTVL.